Presented here are 4 T cell receptor beta chains from one specimen sequenced in a study of blood T cell repertoires in COVID-19. Assay: immunoSEQ multiplex PCR; the TCRdb copy retains only in-frame clones and omits some. The repertoire holds hundreds of thousands of clones, with 86% as singletons. The sequenced sample consisted of peripheral blood. These receptors all come from a woman aged 30 to 39 with active or convalescent COVID-19.

This clone appeared once. The gene calls are TRBV27 and TRBJ2-1; 13 bases line up with TRBD2. Trimming at V came to 0 bases and at J to 2 bases, leaving 4 bases not matched to a gene. Germline CDR1 reads MNHEY; CDR2 reads SMNVEV (reference sequence). CDR3 length equals 18 residues. CDR3 sequence reads: CASSLSPGLAGAYNEQFF. CDR3 DNA: TGTGCCAGCAGTTTATCCCCAGGACTAGCGGGAGCCTACAATGAGCAGTTCTTC.

The rearrangement uses TRBV6-5 and TRBJ1-6; D ambiguous. The V gene lost 7 bases and the J gene lost 7 bases, with 14 bases spanning the gap. The length of the CDR3 is 14 residues. Germline V CDR1 and CDR2: MNHEY, SVGAGI. CDR3 in amino acids: CASTEGSPNSPLHF. In DNA, the CDR3 is TGTGCCAGCACCGAAGGGAGCCCGAATTCACCCCTCCACTTT.

J is TRBJ2-1 and V is TRBV9; TRBD2 matches at 7 bases. This CDR3 is built from 15 residues. Losses at the gene ends were 0 bases for V and 5 bases for J; bases not matched to a gene: 5. Looked up from germline, CDR1 is SGDLS and CDR2 is YYNGEE. DNA for the CDR3: TGTGCCAGCAGCGTAGCTGGGGGGGGACACAATGAGCAGTTCTTC. Translating it yields CASSVAGGGHNEQFF.

This rearrangement joins TRBV15 to TRBJ1-1; 7 bases align to TRBD1. V shed 8 bases, J shed 3 bases, and the junction held 12 bases outside the gene matches. The CDR3 totals 15 residues. In germline, CDR1 is LNHNV, CDR2 YYDKDF (reference sequence). The CDR3 bases are TGTGCCACCGACGGGACAGCCCATTCGGACACTGAAGCTTTCTTT. It translates to CATDGTAHSDTEAFF.